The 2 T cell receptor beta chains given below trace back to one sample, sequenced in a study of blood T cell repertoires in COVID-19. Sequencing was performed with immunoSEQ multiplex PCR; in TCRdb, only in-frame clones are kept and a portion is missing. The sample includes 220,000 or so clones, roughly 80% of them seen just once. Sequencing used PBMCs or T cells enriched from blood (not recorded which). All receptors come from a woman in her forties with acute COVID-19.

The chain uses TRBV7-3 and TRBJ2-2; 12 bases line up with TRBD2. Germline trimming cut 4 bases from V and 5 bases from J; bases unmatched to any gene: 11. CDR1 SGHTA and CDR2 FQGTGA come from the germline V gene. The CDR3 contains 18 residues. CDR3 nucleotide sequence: TGTGCCAGCAGCTCCCAAAGACTAGCGGGGGATTCAACCGGGGAGCTGTTTTTT. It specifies CASSSQRLAGDSTGELFF.

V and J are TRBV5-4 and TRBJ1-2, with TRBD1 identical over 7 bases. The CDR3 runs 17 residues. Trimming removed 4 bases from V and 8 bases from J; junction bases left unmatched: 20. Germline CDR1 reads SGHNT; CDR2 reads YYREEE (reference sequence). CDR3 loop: CASSPTPTDRVQSGYTF. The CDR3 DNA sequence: TGTGCCAGCAGCCCAACCCCAACCGACAGGGTCCAAAGCGGCTACACCTTC.